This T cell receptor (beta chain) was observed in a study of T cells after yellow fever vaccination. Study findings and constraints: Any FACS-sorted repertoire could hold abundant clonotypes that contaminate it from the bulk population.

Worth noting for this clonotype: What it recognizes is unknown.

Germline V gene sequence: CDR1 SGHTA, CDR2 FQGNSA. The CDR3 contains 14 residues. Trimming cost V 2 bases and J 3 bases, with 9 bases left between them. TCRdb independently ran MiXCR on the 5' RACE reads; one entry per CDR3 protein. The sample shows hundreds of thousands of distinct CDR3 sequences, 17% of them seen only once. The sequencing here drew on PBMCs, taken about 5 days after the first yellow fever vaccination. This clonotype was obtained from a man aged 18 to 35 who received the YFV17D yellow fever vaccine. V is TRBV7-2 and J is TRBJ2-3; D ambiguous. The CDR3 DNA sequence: TGTGCCAGCAGCTTACAGGCGGCTACAGATACGCAGTATTTT. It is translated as CASSLQAATDTQYF. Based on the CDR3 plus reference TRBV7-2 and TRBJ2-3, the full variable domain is GAGVSQSPSNKVTEKGKDVELRCDPISGHTALYWYRQSLGQGLEFLIYFQGNSAPDKSGLPSDRFSAERTGGSVSTLTIQRTQQEDSAVYLCASSLQAATDTQYFGPGTRLTVL.